This passage covers 21 T cell receptor beta chains from one sample sequenced in a study of blood T cell repertoires in COVID-19. Sequencing was performed with immunoSEQ multiplex PCR; in TCRdb, only in-frame clones are kept and a portion is missing. This repertoire shows 35,000 or so clones, 85% to 95% found once; its top ten account for 30% to 45%. Sequencing was carried out using peripheral blood. All receptors derive from a man between 60 and 75 years old with active or convalescent COVID-19.

The J gene is TRBJ2-5, the V gene TRBV5-4; possible D gene TRBD2, 5 bases. In germline, CDR1 is SGHNT, CDR2 YYREEE (reference sequence). This CDR3 has 15 residues. Deletions cut 0 bases from V and 3 bases from J, with 12 bases between. The CDR3 DNA is TGTGCCAGCAGCTTGGCCGGGATGGGGAAAGAGACCCAGTACTTC. Its translation is CASSLAGMGKETQYF.

This chain uses TRBV18 with TRBJ2-1, with D perhaps matching TRBD1 (6 bases). V shed 3 bases and J shed 3 bases, with 12 bases lying between them. Per germline, CDR1 KGHSH and CDR2 LQKENI. CDR3 length: 15 residues. The CDR3 sequence: CASSPGAGDYNEQFF. CDR3 DNA sequence: TGTGCCAGCTCACCCGGGGCAGGGGACTACAATGAGCAGTTCTTC. The whole variable domain, filled in from reference TRBV18 and TRBJ2-1, reads NAGVMQNPRHLVRRRGQEARLRCSPMKGHSHVYWYRQLPEEGLKFMVYLQKENIIDESGMPKERFSAEFPKEGPSILRIQQVVRGDSAAYFCASSPGAGDYNEQFFGPGTRLTVL.

CDR3 DNA sequence: TGTGCCACCAGCAGGGGCCGAGGGGGAATCCACTATGGCTACACCTTC. Protein: CATSRGRGGIHYGYTF. The chain carries TRBV15 and TRBJ1-2, with a weak D call TRBD1 (6 bases). The CDR3 is made up of 16 amino acids. Germline V gene lookup returns CDR1 LNHNV and CDR2 YYDKDF (reference sequence). V was pared by 3 bases and J by 3 bases, with 17 bases between.

The rearrangement joins TRBV3-1 (or the pseudogene TRBV3-2) to TRBJ2-7, with TRBD1 identical over 7 bases. The J segment lost 0 bases and the V segment lost 6 bases, leaving 8 bases of the junction unmatched. Looked up from germline, CDR1 is LGHDT and CDR2 is YNNKEL (reference sequence). This CDR3 is built from 15 residues. As DNA, the CDR3 is TGTGCCAGCAGTTTTAGGGGGCAGGGCTCCTACGAGCAGTACTTC. Its translation is CASSFRGQGSYEQYF.

The J gene is TRBJ2-7, the V gene TRBV12-3 or TRBV12-4; 7 bases agree with TRBD2. The CDR3 extends over 13 amino acids. With 1 base clipped from V and 3 bases from J, the junction kept 0 bases outside the gene matches. CDR3 in DNA: TGTGCCAGCAGTTTAGGCGGGAGCTACGAGCAGTACTTC. It encodes CASSLGGSYEQYF.

The CDR3 loop is CASSFLASGDHNEQFF. CDR3 DNA sequence: TGTGCCAGCAGCTTCTTGGCTAGCGGAGACCACAATGAGCAGTTCTTC. The chain combines TRBV9 with TRBJ2-1; 7 bases match TRBD2. The length of the CDR3 is 16 residues. The V and J ends lost 4 bases and 5 bases, in that order; junction bases with no gene match: 12. Germline V lookup: CDR1 SGDLS, CDR2 YYNGEE.

This rearrangement joins TRBV27 to TRBJ1-1; tentatively, D is TRBD1 (5 bases). Germline V gives CDR1 MNHEY, CDR2 SMNVEV (reference sequence). Trimming stripped 4 bases from V and 0 bases from J, with 12 bases between. This CDR3 is 15 amino acids long. CDR3 in DNA: TGTGCCAGCAGTTCTTGGGGGGATATGAACACTGAAGCTTTCTTT. Translating it yields CASSSWGDMNTEAFF.

The gene calls are TRBV5-4 and TRBJ2-1; 13 nucleotides match TRBD2. Germline CDR1 SGHNT, CDR2 YYREEE (reference sequence). V trimming: 3 bases; J trimming: 9 bases; junction bases outside the gene matches: 6. This CDR3 is 15 amino acids long. CDR3 DNA: TGTGCCAGCAGCTCCACTAGCGGGAGGGCCGGTGAGCAGTTCTTC. This encodes CASSSTSGRAGEQFF.

The chain links TRBV2 to TRBJ1-1; 10 nucleotides align to TRBD1. Per germline, CDR1 SNHLY and CDR2 FYNNEI. Trimming cost V 6 bases and J 0 bases; bases outside gene matches: 7. The length of the CDR3 is 16 residues. For the CDR3, the DNA is TGTGCCAGCAGAGTTAGGACAGGGGGTATGAACACTGAAGCTTTCTTT. Protein sequence: CASRVRTGGMNTEAFF.

The chain couples TRBV4-1 to TRBJ1-2, with 12 nucleotides matching TRBD1. V dropped 2 bases and J dropped 4; count of bases not matched to a gene: 8. Germline CDR1 MGHRA, CDR2 YSYEKL. This CDR3 contains 17 residues. The DNA of the CDR3 is TGCGCCAGCAGCCAAACCCGGGACAGGGGGCGCAGCTATGGCTACACCTTC. This gives the protein CASSQTRDRGRSYGYTF.

The V and J genes are TRBV14 and TRBJ1-2; 7 bases are shared with TRBD1. Germline V CDR1 and CDR2: SGHDN, FVKESK. The V segment lost 4 bases and the J segment 3 bases; nucleotides outside the gene matches: 8. CDR3 length: 15 residues. Here the CDR3 DNA reads TGTGCCAGCAGCCGAGAGACAGGGTTCGACTATGGCTACACCTTC. Amino acids: CASSRETGFDYGYTF.

This clone has just one count. V usage is TRBV6-1 and J usage is TRBJ2-1, with D possibly matching TRBD1 (5 bases). Trimming took off 4 bases at V and 7 bases at J, with 20 bases between the two ends. Germline V gene data show CDR1 as MNHNS and CDR2 as SASEGT. CDR3 length equals 16 residues. The CDR3 DNA reads TGTGCCAGCAGTGGGGTAGGGGTTCGGGTAAATAATGAGCAGTTCTTC. It encodes CASSGVGVRVNNEQFF.

CDR3: CASSYSKSRTTSTDTQYF. The CDR3, as DNA: TGTGCCAGCAGTTACTCTAAGTCCCGGACTACTTCTACAGATACGCAGTATTTT. This chain uses TRBV6-2 or TRBV6-3 with TRBJ2-3; a weak D match, TRBD2 (6 bases). Germline V gives CDR1 MNHEY, CDR2 SVGEGT. The CDR3 runs 18 residues. V lost 0 bases and J lost 3, with 19 bases in between.

V usage is TRBV27 and J usage is TRBJ1-2; 8 bases are shared with TRBD1. With V trimmed by 5 bases and J by 5 bases, 4 bases remained unmatched. CDR1 MNHEY and CDR2 SMNVEV come from the germline V gene (reference sequence). CDR3 length: 13 amino acids. The CDR3 bases are TGTGCCAGCAGTGACGACAGGGGATATGGCTACACCTTC. Its translation: CASSDDRGYGYTF.

The chain carries TRBV10-3 and TRBJ1-3, with D possibly matching TRBD1 (6 bases). Germline assignment: CDR1 ENHRY and CDR2 SYGVKD. The ends were cut back, 10 bases at V and 0 bases at J, with 10 bases in the middle. The CDR3 loop spans 13 amino acids. The CDR3 DNA reads TGTGCCACCCGGGACACCTCTGGAAACACCATATATTTT. Translation: CATRDTSGNTIYF.

This rearrangement joins TRBV10-1 to TRBJ2-2, with 12 bases fitting TRBD2. J was trimmed by 5 bases and V by 8 bases; bases with no gene match: 9. In germline, CDR1 is WNHNN, CDR2 SYGVQD (reference sequence). This CDR3 has 16 residues. CDR3: CASGKHTSGGTGELFF. The CDR3 region has the DNA TGCGCCAGCGGAAAGCATACTAGCGGGGGGACCGGGGAGCTGTTTTTT.

This sequence joins TRBV7-2 and TRBJ2-3; a possible D gene is TRBD2 (6 bases). Germline-derived CDR1 and CDR2 are SGHTA and FQGNSA. The CDR3 runs to 15 residues. The V end lost 3 bases, the J end lost 1 base, and 11 bases lay between the germline ends. This CDR3 is CASSLRGGGTDTQYF. CDR3 nucleotides: TGTGCCAGCAGCTTGAGAGGAGGGGGCACAGATACGCAGTATTTT.

The J gene is TRBJ1-5, the V gene TRBV6-5; tentative D call: TRBD1 (5 bases). V lost 3 bases, J lost 3 bases, and 9 bases lay in between. Germline V gene data show CDR1 as MNHEY and CDR2 as SVGAGI. The length of the CDR3 is 14 residues. The CDR3 sequence: CASSYRGDNQPQHF. The CDR3 coding sequence is TGTGCCAGCAGTTATCGGGGGGACAATCAGCCCCAGCATTTT.

A single count supports this clone. The rearrangement links TRBV25-1 to TRBJ1-2; 7 nucleotides align to TRBD1. V gave up 1 base and J gave up 3 bases; unmatched junction bases: 5. CDR1 and CDR2 from the germline V gene are MGHDK and SYGVNS. This CDR3 has 15 amino acids. CDR3 nucleotide sequence: TGTGCCAGCAGTGAATTGACAGGGATGGACTATGGCTACACCTTC. The encoded protein is CASSELTGMDYGYTF.

This sequence joins TRBV27 and TRBJ2-3, with 11 bases aligning to TRBD2. CDR1 is MNHEY, CDR2 SMNVEV, per germline (reference sequence). V dropped 2 bases and J dropped 5; count of bases not matched to a gene: 3. The CDR3 extends over 15 amino acids. CDR3 DNA sequence: TGTGCCAGCAGTTTACTAGCGGGGGGCAGAGATACGCAGTATTTT. Its protein product is CASSLLAGGRDTQYF.

This chain links TRBV7-2 with TRBJ2-7; maybe TRBD2 (6 bases). Germline CDR1 SGHTA, CDR2 FQGNSA. The CDR3 has 14 residues. V was shortened by 5 bases and J by 0 bases, with 11 bases between the two germline ends. In DNA form, the CDR3 reads TGTGCCAGCAGCCCGACTAGGGGCTCCTACGAGCAGTACTTC. It is translated as CASSPTRGSYEQYF. Together with reference TRBV7-2 and TRBJ2-7, the CDR3 gives the full variable domain: GAGVSQSPSNKVTEKGKDVELRCDPISGHTALYWYRQSLGQGLEFLIYFQGNSAPDKSGLPSDRFSAERTGGSVSTLTIQRTQQEDSAVYLCASSPTRGSYEQYFGPGTRLTVT.